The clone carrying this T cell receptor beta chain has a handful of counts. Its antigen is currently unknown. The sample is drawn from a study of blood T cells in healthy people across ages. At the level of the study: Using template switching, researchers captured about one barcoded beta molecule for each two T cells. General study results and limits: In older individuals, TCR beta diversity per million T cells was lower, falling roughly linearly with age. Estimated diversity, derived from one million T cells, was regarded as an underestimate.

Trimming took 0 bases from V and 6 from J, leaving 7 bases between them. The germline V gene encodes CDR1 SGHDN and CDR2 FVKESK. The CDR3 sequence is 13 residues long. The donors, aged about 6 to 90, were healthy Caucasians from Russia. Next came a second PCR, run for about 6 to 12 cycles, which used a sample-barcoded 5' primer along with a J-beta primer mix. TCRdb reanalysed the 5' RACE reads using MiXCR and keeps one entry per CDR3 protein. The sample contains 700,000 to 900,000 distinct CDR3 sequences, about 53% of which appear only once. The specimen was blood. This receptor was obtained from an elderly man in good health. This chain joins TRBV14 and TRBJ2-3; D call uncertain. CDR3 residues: CASSQDLRDTQYF. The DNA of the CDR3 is TGTGCCAGCAGCCAAGATCTTCGGGATACGCAGTATTTT.